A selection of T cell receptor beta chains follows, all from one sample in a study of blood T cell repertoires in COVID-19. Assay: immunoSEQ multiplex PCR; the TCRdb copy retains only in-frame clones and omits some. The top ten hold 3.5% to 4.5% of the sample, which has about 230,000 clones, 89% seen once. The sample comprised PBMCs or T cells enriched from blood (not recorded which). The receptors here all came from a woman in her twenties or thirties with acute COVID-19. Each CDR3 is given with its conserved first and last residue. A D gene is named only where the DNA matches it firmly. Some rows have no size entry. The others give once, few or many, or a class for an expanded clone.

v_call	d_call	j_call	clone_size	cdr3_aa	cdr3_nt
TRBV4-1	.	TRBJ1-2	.	CASSAGVGIYYGYTF	TGCGCCAGCAGCGCAGGGGTCGGGATCTACTATGGCTACACCTTC
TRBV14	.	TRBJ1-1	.	CASSQDRTGGGAFF	TGTGCCAGCAGCCAAGATCGTACGGGTGGAGGGGCTTTCTTT
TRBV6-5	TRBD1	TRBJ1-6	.	CASSSGQGQSPLHF	TGTGCCAGCAGCAGCGGACAGGGGCAATCACCCCTCCACTTT
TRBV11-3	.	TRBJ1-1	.	CASSSGGLNTEAFF	TGTGCCAGCAGCTCTGGGGGGTTGAACACTGAAGCTTTCTTT
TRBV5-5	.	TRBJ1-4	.	CASSSWGGATNEKLFF	TGTGCCAGCAGCTCCTGGGGGGGTGCAACTAATGAAAAACTGTTTTTT
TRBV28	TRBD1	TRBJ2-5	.	CASSTRTGAHQETQYF	TGTGCCAGCAGCACTCGGACAGGGGCACATCAAGAGACCCAGTACTTC
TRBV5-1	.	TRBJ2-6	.	CASSLNVAGANVLTF	TGCGCCAGCAGCTTGAATGTAGCTGGGGCCAACGTCCTGACTTTC
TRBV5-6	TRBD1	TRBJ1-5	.	CASSLAFGTAIDQPQHF	TGTGCCAGCAGCTTGGCCTTTGGGACAGCGATCGATCAGCCCCAGCATTTT
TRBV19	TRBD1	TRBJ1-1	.	CASSNRDRGNTEAFF	TGTGCCAGTAGTAACCGGGACAGGGGGAACACTGAAGCTTTCTTT
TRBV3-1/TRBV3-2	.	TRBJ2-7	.	CASSRGDPYEQYF	TGTGCCAGCAGCCGGGGGGATCCCTACGAGCAGTACTTC
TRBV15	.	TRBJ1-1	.	CATSGAFNTEAFF	TGTGCCACCAGCGGGGCTTTTAACACTGAAGCTTTCTTT
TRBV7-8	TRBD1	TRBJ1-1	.	CASSLAGTGYTEAFF	TGTGCCAGCAGCTTAGCCGGGACAGGGTACACTGAAGCTTTCTTT
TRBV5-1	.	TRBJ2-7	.	CASSPGSFPSSYEQYF	TGCGCCAGCAGTCCCGGGTCCTTCCCGAGCTCCTACGAGCAGTACTTC
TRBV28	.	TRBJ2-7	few	CASSFENEQYF	TGTGCCAGCAGTTTCGAGAACGAGCAGTACTTC
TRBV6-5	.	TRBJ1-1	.	CASSYSSGVTEAFF	TGTGCCAGCAGTTACTCATCAGGGGTCACTGAAGCTTTCTTT
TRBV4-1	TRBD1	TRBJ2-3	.	CASSQAGQVPTDTQYF	TGCGCCAGCAGCCAGGCCGGACAGGTGCCCACAGATACGCAGTATTTT
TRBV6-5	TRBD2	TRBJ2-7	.	CAIAAGPREQYF	TGTGCCATCGCAGCGGGGCCGCGGGAGCAGTACTTC
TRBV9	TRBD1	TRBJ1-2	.	CASSLQGADYGYTF	TGTGCCAGCAGCCTCCAGGGGGCGGACTATGGCTACACCTTC
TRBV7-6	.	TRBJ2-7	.	CASSLGEPPEQYF	TGTGCCAGCAGCTTAGGGGAGCCCCCCGAGCAGTACTTC
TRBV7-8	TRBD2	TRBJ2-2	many	CASRGTSATGELFF	TGTGCCAGCAGGGGCACTAGCGCCACCGGGGAGCTGTTTTTT
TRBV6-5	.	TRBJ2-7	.	CASSYWQGRVYEQYF	TGTGCCAGCAGTTACTGGCAGGGCAGAGTCTACGAGCAGTACTTC
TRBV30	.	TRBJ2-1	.	CAWSVGGSSYNEQFF	TGTGCCTGGAGTGTCGGAGGCAGCTCCTACAATGAGCAGTTCTTC
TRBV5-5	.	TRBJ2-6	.	CASSLSQASSGANVLTF	TGTGCCAGCAGCTTGTCACAGGCAAGCTCTGGGGCCAACGTCCTGACTTTC
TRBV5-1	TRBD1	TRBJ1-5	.	CASSLTGTDNQPQHF	TGCGCCAGCAGCTTGACCGGGACAGATAATCAGCCCCAGCATTTT
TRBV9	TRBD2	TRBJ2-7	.	CASSARLAGREQYF	TGTGCCAGCAGCGCCCGACTAGCGGGGCGGGAGCAGTACTTC
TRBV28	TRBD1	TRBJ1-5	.	CASSPTGQDSNQPQHF	TGTGCCAGCAGTCCGACGGGACAGGACAGCAATCAGCCCCAGCATTTT
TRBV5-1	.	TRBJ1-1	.	CASSPGLTSNTEAFF	TGCGCCAGCAGCCCGGGACTGACTTCGAACACTGAAGCTTTCTTT
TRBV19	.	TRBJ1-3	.	CASISSGNTIYF	TGTGCCAGTATTAGCTCTGGAAACACCATATATTTT
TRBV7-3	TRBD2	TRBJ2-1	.	CASSQGRGGSYNEQFF	TGTGCCAGCAGCCAAGGGCGGGGGGGCTCCTACAATGAGCAGTTCTTC
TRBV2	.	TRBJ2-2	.	CASSEPTGKAPGELFF	TGTGCCAGCAGTGAACCAACAGGGAAGGCTCCCGGGGAGCTGTTTTTT
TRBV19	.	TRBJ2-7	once	CASSTRGPQYEQYF	TGTGCCAGTAGCACAAGGGGTCCCCAATACGAGCAGTACTTC
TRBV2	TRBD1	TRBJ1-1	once	CASSEFNRWTGATEAFF	TGTGCCAGCAGTGAATTTAATCGTTGGACAGGGGCCACTGAAGCTTTCTTT
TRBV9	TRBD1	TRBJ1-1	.	CASSVGGQGTEYTEAFF	TGTGCCAGCAGCGTAGGGGGACAGGGGACCGAATACACTGAAGCTTTCTTT
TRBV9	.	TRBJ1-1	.	CASSPYTTGNTEAFF	TGTGCCAGCAGCCCATACACAACAGGGAACACTGAAGCTTTCTTT
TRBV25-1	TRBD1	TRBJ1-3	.	CASSRTGGSGNTIYF	TGTGCCAGCTCTCGTACAGGGGGGAGTGGAAACACCATATATTTT
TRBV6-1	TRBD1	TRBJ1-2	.	CASSEIFPGQGARYGYTF	TGTGCCAGCAGTGAGATTTTTCCGGGACAGGGGGCCAGGTATGGCTACACCTTC
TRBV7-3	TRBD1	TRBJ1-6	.	CASSSDRDSPLHF	TGTGCCAGCAGCTCGGACAGGGATTCACCCCTCCACTTT
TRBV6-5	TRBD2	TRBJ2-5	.	CASRAGGLETQYF	TGTGCCAGCAGGGCGGGGGGCTTAGAGACCCAGTACTTC
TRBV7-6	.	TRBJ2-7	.	CASSPLSYEQYF	TGTGCCAGCAGCCCCCTCTCCTACGAGCAGTACTTC
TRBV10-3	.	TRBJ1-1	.	CAISAEGGTEAFF	TGTGCCATCAGTGCTGAGGGCGGGACTGAAGCTTTCTTT
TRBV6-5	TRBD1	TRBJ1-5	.	CASSYGSGQGNQPQHF	TGTGCCAGCAGTTACGGATCGGGACAGGGGAATCAGCCCCAGCATTTT
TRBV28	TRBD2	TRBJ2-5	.	CASTPRLAGEQETQYF	TGTGCCAGCACTCCTAGACTAGCGGGGGAGCAAGAGACCCAGTACTTC
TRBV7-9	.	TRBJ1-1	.	CATLRGGTEAFF	TGTGCCACCCTAAGAGGGGGCACTGAAGCTTTCTTT
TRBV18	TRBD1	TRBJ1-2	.	CASSASQGRDGYTF	TGTGCCAGCTCAGCTTCACAGGGGAGAGATGGCTACACCTTC
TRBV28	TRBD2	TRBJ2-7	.	CASSLSAGAFHYEQYF	TGTGCCAGCAGTTTAAGCGCGGGAGCATTTCACTACGAGCAGTACTTC